Presented here are 7 T cell receptor beta chains from one specimen sequenced in a study of post-analysis software for immune sequencing data. These receptors lack a known antigen. The TCR beta cDNA libraries contained unique molecular identifiers. From the PCR reads, TCRdb called clonotypes with MiXCR, one entry per CDR3 protein. The table lists hundreds of thousands of distinct CDR3 sequences, approximately 53% of them singletons. The study, taken as a whole, reports: Comparison of patients with controls showed four or five TRBV segments more frequent in patients, TRBV5-6, TRBV5-1 and TRBV20-1 among them.

The sample was blood. The receptors were sampled from a girl aged 10 to 17 with multiple sclerosis.

This clonotype has more than one count but fewer than ten. The CDR3: CASSHDRRSNYGYTF. Here the CDR3 DNA reads TGTGCCAGCAGTCATGACAGGCGCTCTAACTATGGCTACACCTTC. The V and J genes are TRBV12-3 or TRBV12-4 and TRBJ1-2; a possible D gene is TRBD1 (6 bases). The CDR3 contains 15 residues. The ends were cut back, 5 bases at V and 0 bases at J, with 13 bases in the middle.

This chain connects TRBV12-3 or TRBV12-4 to TRBJ2-5; 8 bases match TRBD1. The CDR3 consists of 15 residues. Germline trimming cut 5 bases from V and 4 bases from J; bases unmatched to any gene: 9. This CDR3 reads CASSPSDRGLETQYF. The CDR3 DNA reads TGTGCCAGCAGTCCTTCTGACAGGGGCCTAGAGACCCAGTACTTC.

This clonotype was found once. J is TRBJ2-1 and V is TRBV6-1; possible D gene TRBD2, 6 bases. CDR3 length: 14 amino acids. Germline CDR1 and CDR2: MNHNS and SASEGT. V lost 7 bases to trimming and J lost 8 bases, with 18 bases between them. In nucleotides, the CDR3 is TGTGCCAGCACGTTAGCGGAAGAAGCCCATGAGCAGTTCTTC. This gives the protein CASTLAEEAHEQFF.

The chain recombines TRBV10-3 with TRBJ1-5; 8 nucleotides match TRBD1. Germline V CDR1 and CDR2: ENHRY, SYGVKD. V dropped 10 bases and J dropped 4; count of bases not matched to a gene: 6. The CDR3 sequence is 13 residues long. CDR3 in amino acids: CASGQGQNQPQHF. CDR3 nucleotide sequence: TGTGCCAGCGGACAGGGTCAGAATCAGCCCCAGCATTTT.

In its sample, this clonotype was seen once. The rearrangement joins TRBV5-1 to TRBJ2-7; TRBD1 agrees at 12 bases. Looked up from germline, CDR1 is SGHRS and CDR2 is YFSETQ. The CDR3 is 16 residues long. With 3 bases clipped from V and 6 bases from J, the junction kept 10 bases outside the gene matches. CDR3 region: CASSWIGRDRGREQYF. The DNA of the CDR3 is TGCGCCAGCAGCTGGATAGGCCGGGACAGGGGGCGCGAGCAGTACTTC. The complete variable domain, with remaining parts taken from reference TRBV5-1 and TRBJ2-7, reads KAGVTQTPRYLIKTRGQQVTLSCSPISGHRSVSWYQQTPGQGLQFLFEYFSETQRNKGNFPGRFSGRQFSNSRSEMNVSTLELGDSALYLCASSWIGRDRGREQYFGPGTRLTVT.

The chain is built from TRBV29-1 and TRBJ1-1; no reliable D call. V dropped 4 bases and J dropped 1 base, with 13 bases sitting between them. The CDR3 contains 14 residues. The germline V gene encodes CDR1 SQVTM and CDR2 ANQGSEA. The CDR3 sequence is CSVGHWGTNTEAFF. In nucleotides, the CDR3 is TGCAGCGTTGGACATTGGGGAACGAACACTGAAGCTTTCTTT.

The chain links TRBV29-1 to TRBJ2-7, with 13 positions matching TRBD2. Germline CDR1 SQVTM, CDR2 ANQGSEA. This CDR3 contains 16 residues. With 6 bases clipped from V and 5 bases from J, the junction kept 13 bases outside the gene matches. The CDR3 region is CSVSGTSGKERNEQYF. Here the CDR3 DNA reads TGCAGCGTGAGCGGGACTAGCGGGAAGGAGCGGAACGAGCAGTACTTC.